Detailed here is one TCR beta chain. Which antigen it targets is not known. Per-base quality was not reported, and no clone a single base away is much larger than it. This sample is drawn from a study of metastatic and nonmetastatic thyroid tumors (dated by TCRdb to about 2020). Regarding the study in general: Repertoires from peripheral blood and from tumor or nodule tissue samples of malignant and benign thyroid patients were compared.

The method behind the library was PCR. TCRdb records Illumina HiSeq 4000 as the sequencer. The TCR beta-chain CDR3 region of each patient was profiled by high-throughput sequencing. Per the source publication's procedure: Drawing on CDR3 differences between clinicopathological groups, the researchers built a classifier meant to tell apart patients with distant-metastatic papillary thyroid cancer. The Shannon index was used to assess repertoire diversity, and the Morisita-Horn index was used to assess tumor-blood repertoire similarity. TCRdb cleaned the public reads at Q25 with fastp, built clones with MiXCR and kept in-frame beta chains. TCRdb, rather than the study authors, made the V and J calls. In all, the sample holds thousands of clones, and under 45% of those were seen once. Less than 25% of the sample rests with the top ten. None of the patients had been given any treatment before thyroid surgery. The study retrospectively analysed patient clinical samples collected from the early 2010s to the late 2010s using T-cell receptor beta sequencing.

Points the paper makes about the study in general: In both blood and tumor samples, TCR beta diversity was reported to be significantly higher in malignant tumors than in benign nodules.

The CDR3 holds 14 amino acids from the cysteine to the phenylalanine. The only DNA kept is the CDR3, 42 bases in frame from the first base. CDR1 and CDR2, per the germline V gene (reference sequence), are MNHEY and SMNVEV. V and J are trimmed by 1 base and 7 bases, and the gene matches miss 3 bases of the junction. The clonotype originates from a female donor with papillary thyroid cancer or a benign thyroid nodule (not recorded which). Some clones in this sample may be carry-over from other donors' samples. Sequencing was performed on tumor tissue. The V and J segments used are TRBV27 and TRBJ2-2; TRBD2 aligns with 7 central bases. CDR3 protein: CASSLFGEGGELFF. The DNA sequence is TGTGCCAGCAGTTTATTCGGGGAGGGCGGGGAGCTGTTTTTT.